The present T cell receptor (beta chain) was sequenced within a study of shared clonotypes between healthy human individuals (dated by TCRdb to about 2020). About the study as a whole: Two women and a few men aged 18 to 49 years were included in the cohort. For each donor, CD4 naive and CD4 memory were each run on three plates, CD8 naive on two plates, and CD8 memory on one plate. The study deeply sequenced blood TCR repertoires of several healthy adults to estimate repertoire size and the extent of clonotype sharing between individuals. Libraries were prepared and TCR repertoires were sequenced by different laboratories using diverse techniques, in order to increase sequencing depth and limit assay-specific biases. Per donor, leukapheresis produced somewhere between about 0.94 and 9 billion PBMCs. Results the study describes overall, beyond this receptor: Because the study included a small number of donors, the genetic and exposure-history diversity represented was limited. Across a handful of donors, about 4.5% of naive CD4, more than 3% of naive CD8, around 2.1% of memory CD4, and under 0.45% of memory CD8 clonotypes were shared. Estimated clonotype richness was generally larger for naive than for memory subsets. Even with the large sequencing depth, rarefaction of the sorted-subset datasets indicated that sequencing was incomplete. Based on pairwise subsampling, the degree of clonotype sharing among donors was expected to be affected by sequencing depth. Higher generation probabilities were observed for clonotypes shared by all four sorted-subset donors than for non-shared clonotypes. Sampling was restricted to blood, and TCR repertoires in tissue are likely to differ from TCR repertoires in blood.

Concerning this clone: What antigen it recognizes has not been identified. Base qualities are not recorded, but no much larger clone differs from it by a single base.

The germline ends are 15 bases apart after V is trimmed by 4 bases and J by 1 base. The CDR3 numbers 15 residues from cysteine through phenylalanine. Left in the record is the CDR3 DNA by itself, 45 bases read in frame from the first base. The germline V gene provides CDR1 SGHRS and CDR2 YFSETQ. TCR CDR3 regions were amplified from genomic DNA by multiplex PCR using the deep immunoSEQ assay. Extracted genomic DNA from each cell subset was distributed evenly across all wells of several immunoSEQ 96-well plates, and each plate was treated as a replicate. For sorted subsets, each replicate PCR was loaded with about 0.2 ug genomic DNA, equivalent to 32,000 or so T cell genomes. Purified libraries were measured with a Qubit 3.0 fluorometer, size-checked on a Bioanalyzer 2100, and measured again with the KAPA Library Quantification kit. A separate single-read 150-cycle Illumina NextSeq 550 flow cell was used to sequence each immunoSEQ 96-well plate. The published analysis was carried out like this. Because the immunoSEQ output included only junctional sequences and no quality scores, the filtering could not be the same as the filtering used for full-length reads. Sequences were annotated with PyIR, a Python wrapper for IgBLAST v1.9, using IMGT germline references to assign V/J genes and CDR3. Reads with weak V/J assignments (E-value above 1e-6), missing CDR3, stop codons, out-of-frame junctions, or ambiguous translated residues were removed. V3J clonotypes were defined as sequences sharing an identical inferred V gene, J gene, and CDR3 amino acid sequence. Percentage overlap between repertoires was calculated by dividing the number of shared unique clonotypes by the size of the smaller repertoire. Repertoire richness was assessed with RTK rarefaction, the Chao1 estimator, and Recon v2.1 estimates of unobserved clonotypes. Generation probabilities for all TCRbeta clonotypes obtained by the gDNA method from several donors were computed using OLGA. Entries here come from immuneACCESS through TCRdb and include only in-frame sequences with V and J called. Some clones fail to appear in such tables; in the studies checked, an unresolved V gene covers under half of the shortfall, and the cause of the remainder is unknown. D and trimming come from the DNA, and the V and J calls and clone size come from that table. The sample profile shows 2 million to 2.5 million clones; approximately 90% of them were found once. 0.37% of the sample rests with the top ten.

The donors were healthy, HIV-negative adults who had no recently reported acute infections or vaccinations. Every donor was a Caucasian adult residing in Nashville, Tennessee, USA. CD4+ T cells were enriched through magnetic negative selection, after which naive cells were positively selected on CD45RA and the remaining negative fraction served as the memory subset. After blood collection by leukapheresis, PBMCs were isolated using Ficoll-Histopaque density gradient centrifugation and then cryopreserved in the vapor phase of liquid nitrogen. Analytical flow cytometry was used to check the purity and quantity of every magnetically sorted T cell population. Genomic DNA was isolated from each sorted fraction and quantified by UV absorbance on a Nanodrop 2000c.

This receptor chain uses TRBV5-1 and TRBJ2-7; too little of a D gene remains to name it. Input material: naive CD4+ T cells from PBMCs. Interpreted using the paper, the cell subset or site label stands for: CD45RA+ positively selected. This TCR came from a man between 18 and 35 years old in good health. Some clones in this sample may be carry-over from other donors' samples. The nucleotide sequence reads as follows: TGCGCCAGCAGCCGTGTGGCAGTATCTTCCTACGAGCAGTACTTC. Translated, this is CASSRVAVSSYEQYF.